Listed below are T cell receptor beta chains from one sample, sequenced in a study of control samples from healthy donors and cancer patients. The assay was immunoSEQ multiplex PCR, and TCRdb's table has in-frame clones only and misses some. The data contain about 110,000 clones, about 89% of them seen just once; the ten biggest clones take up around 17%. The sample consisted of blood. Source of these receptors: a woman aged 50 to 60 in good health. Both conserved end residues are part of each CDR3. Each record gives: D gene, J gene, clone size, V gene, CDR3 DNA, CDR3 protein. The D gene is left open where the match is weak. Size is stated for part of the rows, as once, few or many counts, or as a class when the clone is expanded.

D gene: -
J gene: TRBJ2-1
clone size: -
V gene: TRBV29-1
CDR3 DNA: TGCAGCGTTGTTCCTGCTAGTAGCGCCGTCGAGGATGAGCAGTTCTTC
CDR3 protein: CSVVPASSAVEDEQFF

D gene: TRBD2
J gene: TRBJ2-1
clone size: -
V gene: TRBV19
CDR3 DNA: TGTGCCAGTACTACGGGAGGCGGGTCCTACAATGAGCAGTTCTTC
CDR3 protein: CASTTGGGSYNEQFF

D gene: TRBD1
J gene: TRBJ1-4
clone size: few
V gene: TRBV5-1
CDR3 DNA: TGCGCCAGCAGCGCAAAGACCGGGACAGATACTGAAAAACTGTTTTTT
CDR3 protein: CASSAKTGTDTEKLFF

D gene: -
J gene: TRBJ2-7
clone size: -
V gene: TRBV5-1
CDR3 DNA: TGCGCCAGCAGCTTGGCAGAGCCTGGGAGCGAGCAGTACTTC
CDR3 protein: CASSLAEPGSEQYF

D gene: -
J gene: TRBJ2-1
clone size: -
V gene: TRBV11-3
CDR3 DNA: TGTGCCAGCAGCTTAGTCAAGTGGGGTACGGTCGATGAGCAGTTCTTC
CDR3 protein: CASSLVKWGTVDEQFF

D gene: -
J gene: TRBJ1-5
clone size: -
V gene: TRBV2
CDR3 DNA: TGTGCCAGCAGTGAATGGGATCAGCCCCAGCATTTT
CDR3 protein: CASSEWDQPQHF

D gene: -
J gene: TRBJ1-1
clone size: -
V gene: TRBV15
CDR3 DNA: TGTGCCACCAGGGAATGGAACACTGAAGCTTTCTTT
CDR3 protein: CATREWNTEAFF

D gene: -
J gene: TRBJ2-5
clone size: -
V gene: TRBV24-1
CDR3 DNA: TGTGCCACCAGTGATTCCCAAGAGACCCAGTACTTC
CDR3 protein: CATSDSQETQYF

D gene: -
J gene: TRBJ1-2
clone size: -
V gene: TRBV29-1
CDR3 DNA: TGCAGCGTTGAAGCAGGGGAGGATGGCTACACCTTC
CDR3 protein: CSVEAGEDGYTF

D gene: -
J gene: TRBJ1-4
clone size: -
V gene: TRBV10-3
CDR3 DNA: TGTGCCACCCGAGGGGGGGGGTCTGAAAAACTGTTTTTT
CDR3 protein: CATRGGGSEKLFF

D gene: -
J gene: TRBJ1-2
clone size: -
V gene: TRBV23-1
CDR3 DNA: TGCGCCAGCAGTCACCCGTCGGGAGGGAGTGGGCTTGGCTACACCTTC
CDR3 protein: CASSHPSGGSGLGYTF

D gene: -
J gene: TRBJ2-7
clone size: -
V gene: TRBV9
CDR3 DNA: TGTGCCAGCAGCGTAGGTGACTCATTGAGCTCCTACGAGCAGTACTTC
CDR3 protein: CASSVGDSLSSYEQYF

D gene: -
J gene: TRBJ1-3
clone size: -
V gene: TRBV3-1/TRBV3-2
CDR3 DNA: TGTGCCAGCAGCCACTACAGGTCCCTTGCCGGTGGAAACACCATATATTTT
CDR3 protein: CASSHYRSLAGGNTIYF

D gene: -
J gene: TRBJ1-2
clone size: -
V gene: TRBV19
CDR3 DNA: TGTGCCGCCGACGGTGCTTACTATGGCTACACCTTC
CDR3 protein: CAADGAYYGYTF

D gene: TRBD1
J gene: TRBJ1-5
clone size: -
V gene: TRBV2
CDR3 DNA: TGTGCCAGCGTCCGGGACAGGGGGCGGAGGCCCCAGCATTTT
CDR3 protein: CASVRDRGRRPQHF

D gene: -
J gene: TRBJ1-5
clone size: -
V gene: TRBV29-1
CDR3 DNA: TGCAGCGTTGCACTGACGGTCAATCAGCCCCAGCATTTT
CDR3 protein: CSVALTVNQPQHF

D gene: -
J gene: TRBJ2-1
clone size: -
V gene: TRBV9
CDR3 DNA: TGTGCCAGCAGCGTAGTAGGGTACAATGAGCAGTTCTTC
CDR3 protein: CASSVVGYNEQFF

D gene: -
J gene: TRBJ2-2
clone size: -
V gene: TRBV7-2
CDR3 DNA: TGTGCCAGCAGCTTACAGGTGACCGGGGAGCTGTTTTTT
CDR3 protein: CASSLQVTGELFF

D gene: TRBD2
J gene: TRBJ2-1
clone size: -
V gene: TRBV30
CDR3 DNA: TGTGCCTGGACTAGGACGGGGGGGCACGATGAGCAGTTCTTC
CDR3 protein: CAWTRTGGHDEQFF

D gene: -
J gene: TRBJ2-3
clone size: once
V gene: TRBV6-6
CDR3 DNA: TGTGCCAGCAGTCGATCCCGCCCAGATACGCAGTATTTT
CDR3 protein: CASSRSRPDTQYF

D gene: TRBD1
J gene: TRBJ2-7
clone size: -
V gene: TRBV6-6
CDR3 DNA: TGTGCCAGCAGTTCTCTAGGTTTACAGGGGGACAACGAGCAGTACTTC
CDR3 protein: CASSSLGLQGDNEQYF

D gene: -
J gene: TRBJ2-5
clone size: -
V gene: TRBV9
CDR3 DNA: TGTGCCAGCAGCCGCGGAGTCGAGACCCAGTACTTC
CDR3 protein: CASSRGVETQYF

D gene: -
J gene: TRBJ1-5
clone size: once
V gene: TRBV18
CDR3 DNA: TGTGCCAGCTCGCGGGACACACGACCGAGTTATAGCAATCAGCCCCAGCATTTT
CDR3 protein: CASSRDTRPSYSNQPQHF

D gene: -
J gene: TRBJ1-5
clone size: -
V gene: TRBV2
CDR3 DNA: TGTGCCAGCAAAGGGGACATAGACAATCAGCCCCAGCATTTT
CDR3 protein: CASKGDIDNQPQHF

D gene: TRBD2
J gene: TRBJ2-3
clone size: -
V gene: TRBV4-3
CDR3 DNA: TGCGCCAGCAGCCAAGATCGGCGGGCGGGGGCAGATACGCAGTATTTT
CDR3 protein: CASSQDRRAGADTQYF

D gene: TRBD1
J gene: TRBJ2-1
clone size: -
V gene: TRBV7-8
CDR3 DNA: TGTGCCAGCAGCTTAGCGGGATTTGGGACAGGGAGAAATGAGCAGTTCTTC
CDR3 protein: CASSLAGFGTGRNEQFF

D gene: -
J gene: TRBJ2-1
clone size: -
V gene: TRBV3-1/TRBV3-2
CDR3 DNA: TGTGCCAGCAGACGGACGGGGCTTAATGAGCAGTTCTTC
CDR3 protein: CASRRTGLNEQFF

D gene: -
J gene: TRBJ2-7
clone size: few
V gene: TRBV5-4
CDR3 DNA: TGTGCCAGCAGAGACCTACAGGAAGACTACGAGCAGTACTTC
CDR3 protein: CASRDLQEDYEQYF

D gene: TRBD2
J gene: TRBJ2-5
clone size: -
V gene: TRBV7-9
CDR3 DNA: TGTGCCAGCAGTTTCATAAGCGGGGGGGCCCGAGAGACCCAGTACTTC
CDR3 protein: CASSFISGGARETQYF

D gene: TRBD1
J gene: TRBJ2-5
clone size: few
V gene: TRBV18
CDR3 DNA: TGTGCCAGCTCCCGACAGGGTGGAGAGACCCAGTACTTC
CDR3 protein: CASSRQGGETQYF

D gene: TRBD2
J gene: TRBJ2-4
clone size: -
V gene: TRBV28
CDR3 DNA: TGTGCCAGCAGTTTTACAGGCGGGGGTCTAGCCAAAAACATTCAGTACTTC
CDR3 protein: CASSFTGGGLAKNIQYF

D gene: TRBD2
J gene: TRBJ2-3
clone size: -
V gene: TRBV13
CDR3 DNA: TGTGCCAGCAGCTTAGTGCGGGGGGGCCTCCCAGATACGCAGTATTTT
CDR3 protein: CASSLVRGGLPDTQYF

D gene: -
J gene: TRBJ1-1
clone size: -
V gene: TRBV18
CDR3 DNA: TGTGCCAGCTCACCGAACATGAACACTGAAGCTTTCTTT
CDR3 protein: CASSPNMNTEAFF

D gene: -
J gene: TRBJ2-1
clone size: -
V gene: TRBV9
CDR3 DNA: TGTGCCAGCAGCGTAGGGGGGGGCCTCGGCAATGAGCAGTTCTTC
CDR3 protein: CASSVGGGLGNEQFF

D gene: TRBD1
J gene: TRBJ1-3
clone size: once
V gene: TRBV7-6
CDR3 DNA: TGTGCCAGCAGCTTAAAGGGACAGGGACTCGGAAACACCATATATTTT
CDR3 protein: CASSLKGQGLGNTIYF

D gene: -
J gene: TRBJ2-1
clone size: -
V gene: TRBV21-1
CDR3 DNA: TGTGCCAGCACCAAGAAAGACCCGGGACTAGCGGGAGATTCTTCCTACAATGAGCAGTTCTTC
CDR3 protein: CASTKKDPGLAGDSSYNEQFF

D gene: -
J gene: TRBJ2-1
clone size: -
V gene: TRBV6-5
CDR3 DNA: TGTGCCAGCAGTTACGGGCGGGCCTACAATGAGCAGTTCTTC
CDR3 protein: CASSYGRAYNEQFF

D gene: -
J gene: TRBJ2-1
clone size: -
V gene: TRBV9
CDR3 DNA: TGTGCCAGCAGCGTAGCCGCGGGTTCACACAATGAGCAGTTCTTC
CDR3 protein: CASSVAAGSHNEQFF

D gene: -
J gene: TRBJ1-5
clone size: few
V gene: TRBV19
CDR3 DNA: TGTGCCAGCGGGGGTTGGGCCCCTAACGTTCCAAGGGGTCGTAGCAATCAGCCCCAGCATTTT
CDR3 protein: CASGGWAPNVPRGRSNQPQHF

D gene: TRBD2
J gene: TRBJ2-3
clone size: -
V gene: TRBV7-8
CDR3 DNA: TGTGCCAGCAGCTTGACTAGCGTAGATACGCAGTATTTT
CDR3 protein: CASSLTSVDTQYF

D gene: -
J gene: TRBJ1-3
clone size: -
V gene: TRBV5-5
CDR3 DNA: TGTGCCAGCAGCTTAGTTCTTGTACCTGGAAACACCATATATTTT
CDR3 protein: CASSLVLVPGNTIYF

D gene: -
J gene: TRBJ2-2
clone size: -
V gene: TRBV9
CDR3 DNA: TGTGCCAGCAGCTTAAAAACTATACCCCCCGGGGAGCTGTTTTTT
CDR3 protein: CASSLKTIPPGELFF

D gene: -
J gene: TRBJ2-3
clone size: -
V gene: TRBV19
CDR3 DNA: TGTGCCAGTAGTATAGGGAGGGGGACTATCGCGGATACGCAGTATTTT
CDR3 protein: CASSIGRGTIADTQYF

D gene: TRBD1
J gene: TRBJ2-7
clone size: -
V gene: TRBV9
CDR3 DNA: TGTGCCAGCAGCGCACAGGGGGTTGGCTACGAGCAGTACTTC
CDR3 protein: CASSAQGVGYEQYF

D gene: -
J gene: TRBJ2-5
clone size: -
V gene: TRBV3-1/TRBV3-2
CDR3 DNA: TGTGCCAGCAGCCAAGGTGCACCACTTACCCGCCAAGAGACCCAGTACTTC
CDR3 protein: CASSQGAPLTRQETQYF

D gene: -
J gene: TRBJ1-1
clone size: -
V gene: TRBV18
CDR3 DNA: TGTGCCAGCTCACCACTCCAGGATTCTGAAGCTTTCTTT
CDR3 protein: CASSPLQDSEAFF

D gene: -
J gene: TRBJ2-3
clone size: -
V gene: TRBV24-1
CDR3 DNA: TGTGCCACCAGTGATGAATACCGGGACACCACAGATACGCAGTATTTT
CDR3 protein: CATSDEYRDTTDTQYF

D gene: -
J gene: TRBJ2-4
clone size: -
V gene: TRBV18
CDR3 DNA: TGTGCCAGCTCAGTAGCCGGGACTGTCCTAACCAAAAACATTCAGTACTTC
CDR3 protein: CASSVAGTVLTKNIQYF

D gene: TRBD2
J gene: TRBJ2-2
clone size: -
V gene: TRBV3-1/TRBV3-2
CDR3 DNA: TGTGCCAGCAGCCAACTGGGACTAGCGGGGGGCACCGGGGAGCTGTTTTTT
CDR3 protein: CASSQLGLAGGTGELFF

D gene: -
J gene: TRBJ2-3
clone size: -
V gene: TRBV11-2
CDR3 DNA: TGTGCCAGCAGCTGGGGTAGGGTTGGAACAGATACGCAGTATTTT
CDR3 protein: CASSWGRVGTDTQYF

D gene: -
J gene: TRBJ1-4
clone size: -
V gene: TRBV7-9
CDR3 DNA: TGTGCCAGCAGCTTGAGTATCGAAAAACTGTTTTTT
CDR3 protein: CASSLSIEKLFF

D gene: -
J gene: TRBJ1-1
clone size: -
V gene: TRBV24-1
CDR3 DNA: TGTGCCACCAGTGATTTCAGAGAGGTGACTGAAGCTTTCTTT
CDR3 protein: CATSDFREVTEAFF